These 5 T cell receptor beta chains were sequenced from one sample in a study of CD8 T cells in ankylosing spondylitis. No antigen is known for these receptors. MiXCR, run by TCRdb on the 5' RACE reads, gives a single entry per CDR3 protein. The data show 670,000 or so distinct CDR3 sequences, with about 20% seen just once and under 20% held by the top ten. Study outcomes and limitations: Apparently characteristic of ankylosing spondylitis blood was a TCR beta motif (about eight highly homologous variants).

Sequences were obtained from blood, either unsorted or a sorted T cell fraction (not recorded which). The receptors were sampled from a male donor with ankylosing spondylitis.

The chain combines TRBV4-1 with TRBJ1-2; tentatively, D is TRBD1 (5 bases). The CDR3 length is 19 residues. V was shortened by 0 bases and J by 2 bases, with 22 bases between the two germline ends. Germline V gene lookup returns CDR1 MGHRA and CDR2 YSYEKL. CDR3 in DNA: TGCGCCAGCAGCCAAGATTGGGGGACGGAATACAACTTAAACTATGGCTACACCTTC. Amino acid sequence: CASSQDWGTEYNLNYGYTF.

This clonotype occurred a few times. The J gene is TRBJ2-2, the V gene TRBV9; TRBD2 agrees at 8 bases. Germline loops: CDR1 SGDLS, CDR2 YYNGEE. Trimming removed 6 bases from V and 2 bases from J; junction bases left unmatched: 3. This CDR3 has 14 residues. The chain's CDR3 is CASTGLANTGELFF. The CDR3 DNA sequence: TGTGCCAGCACCGGACTAGCCAACACCGGGGAGCTGTTTTTT. The whole variable domain, remainder taken from reference TRBV9 and TRBJ2-2, is DSGVTQTPKHLITATGQRVTLRCSPRSGDLSVYWYQQSLDQGLQFLIQYYNGEERAKGNILERFSAQQFPDLHSELNLSSLELGDSALYFCASTGLANTGELFFGEGSRLTVL.

This clonotype turned up a few times. The chain combines TRBV12-3 or TRBV12-4 with TRBJ2-2, with no clear D. This CDR3 contains 15 residues. V was clipped by 10 bases and J by 4 bases, with 19 bases between them. The DNA for the CDR3 is TGTGCCACCCCTCCTTTAGGGTCCGGCACCGGGGAGCTGTTTTTT. Its protein product is CATPPLGSGTGELFF.

This chain uses TRBV20-1 with TRBJ2-2; 7 bases fit TRBD2. The CDR3 sequence is 16 residues long. Germline V CDR1 and CDR2: DFQATT, SNEGSKA (reference sequence). V trimming: 5 bases; J trimming: 5 bases; junction bases outside the gene matches: 14. The CDR3 DNA is TGCAGTGCTCCACGGTCGGGACTAATGGCTACCGGGGAGCTGTTTTTT. This translates into CSAPRSGLMATGELFF.

The rearrangement uses TRBV5-1 and TRBJ2-3, with D tentatively TRBD2 (5 bases). The CDR3 sequence is 13 residues long. Germline lookup yields CDR1 SGHRS and CDR2 YFSETQ. V was pared by 2 bases and J by 5 bases, with 9 bases between. Written as DNA, the CDR3 is TGCGCCAGCAGCTTTTACGAGGGAGATACGCAGTATTTT. Translated, it gives CASSFYEGDTQYF.